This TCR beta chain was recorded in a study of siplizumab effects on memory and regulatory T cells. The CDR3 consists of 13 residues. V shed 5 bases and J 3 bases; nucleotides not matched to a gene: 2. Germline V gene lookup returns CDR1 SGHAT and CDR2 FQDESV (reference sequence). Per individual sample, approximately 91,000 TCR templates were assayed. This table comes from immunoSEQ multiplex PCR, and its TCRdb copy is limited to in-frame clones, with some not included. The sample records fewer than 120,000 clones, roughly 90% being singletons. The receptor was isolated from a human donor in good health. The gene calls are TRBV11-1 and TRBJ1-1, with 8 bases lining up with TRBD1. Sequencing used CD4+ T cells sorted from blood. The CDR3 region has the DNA TGTGCCAGCAGCCAACAGGGGGACACTGAAGCTTTCTTT. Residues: CASSQQGDTEAFF.